Described below is a single T cell receptor beta chain sequence and its context. The sample originates from a study of OX40 agonist ivuxolimab in advanced cancers. Study-wide background: Dose-escalation patients' cancers were hepatocellular carcinoma, melanoma, renal cell or head and neck cancer. The group had a mean age of around 60 years, ranged from about 20 to 79, and was 80% to 90% male. Partial responses were observed in three patients, of whom one had hepatocellular carcinoma and two had cutaneous melanoma.

With V trimmed by 0 bases and J by 2 bases, 1 base remained unmatched. The CDR3 runs 13 residues. CDR1 GTSNPN and CDR2 SVGIG come from the germline V gene (reference sequence). Method: immunoSEQ multiplex PCR; TCRdb's copy keeps in-frame clones and lacks some. The sample consists of some 21,000 clones, roughly 83% of them appearing once. The sequence was collected from an adult with an advanced solid tumor such as melanoma, head and neck, liver or kidney cancer. The chain employs TRBV30 and TRBJ2-7; TRBD1 agrees at 7 bases. This material consisted of CD4+ or CD8+ T cells sorted from blood, taken in a trial of the OX40 agonist ivuxolimab. Written as DNA, the CDR3 is TGTGCCTGGAGTGTTGGGACAGCCTACGAGCAGTACTTC. Translating it yields CAWSVGTAYEQYF.